The rows below give T cell receptor beta chains drawn from one sample of a study of OX40 agonist ivuxolimab in advanced cancers. Libraries were prepared by immunoSEQ multiplex PCR; TCRdb keeps only in-frame clonotypes and omits some of them. Among 90,000 to 100,000 clones listed, approximately 86% were seen once. Sample: CD4+ or CD8+ T cells sorted from blood, taken in a trial of the OX40 agonist ivuxolimab. These receptors were obtained from an adult with an advanced solid tumor such as melanoma, head and neck, liver or kidney cancer. The CDR3 runs from the conserved cysteine through the conserved F or W. D genes are given only for firm matches. The size entry is marked missing in some rows and otherwise reads once, few, many or a size class.

.	TRBJ2-3	.	TRBV6-6	CASSYGLSPTDTQYF	TGTGCCAGCAGCTATGGACTTTCCCCCACAGATACGCAGTATTTT
.	TRBJ2-3	.	TRBV2	CASNRWGTDTQYF	TGTGCCAGCAACCGATGGGGCACAGATACGCAGTATTTT
.	TRBJ1-2	TRBD1	TRBV2	CASSGTGQGAGGYTF	TGTGCCAGCAGTGGAACAGGCCAGGGGGCAGGGGGCTACACCTTC
.	TRBJ1-2	.	TRBV29-1	CSVDRAAGDQTYGYTF	TGCAGCGTTGATCGGGCGGCGGGGGATCAGACCTATGGCTACACCTTC
.	TRBJ2-2	.	TRBV7-2	CASSSPGGARMLGGELFF	TGTGCCAGCAGCTCCCCCGGTGGGGCCAGGATGTTAGGCGGGGAGCTGTTTTTT
.	TRBJ1-3	.	TRBV7-9	CASSTAYSGNTIYF	TGTGCCAGCAGCACAGCTTACTCTGGAAACACCATATATTTT
.	TRBJ1-3	TRBD1	TRBV7-2	CASSTGTAGNTIYF	TGTGCCAGCAGTACAGGGACAGCCGGAAACACCATATATTTT
.	TRBJ1-2	TRBD1	TRBV6-5	CASRQTGGYGYTF	TGTGCCAGCAGACAAACAGGGGGCTATGGCTACACCTTC
.	TRBJ2-3	.	TRBV6-1	CASRLEELDTQYF	TGTGCCAGCAGGCTTGAGGAGCTAGATACGCAGTATTTT
.	TRBJ1-6	.	TRBV7-7	CASSVDRYSPLHF	TGTGCTAGCAGCGTCGACCGGTATTCACCCCTCCACTTT
.	TRBJ2-2	.	TRBV4-3	CASSLERAGELFF	TGCGCCAGCAGCCTGGAAAGGGCCGGGGAGCTGTTTTTT
once	TRBJ1-1	.	TRBV7-6	CASSSMTGETEAFF	TGTGCCAGCAGCTCAATGACGGGCGAAACTGAAGCTTTCTTT
.	TRBJ1-3	.	TRBV5-1	CASSPGTIGGNTIYF	TGCGCCAGCAGCCCGGGGACAATCGGGGGAAACACCATATATTTT
.	TRBJ2-3	.	TRBV7-2	CASSALGVADTQYF	TGTGCCAGCAGCGCGCTCGGGGTCGCAGATACGCAGTATTTT
once	TRBJ2-2	.	TRBV6-1	CASREPGAPNTGELFF	TGTGCCAGCAGAGAACCAGGCGCCCCGAACACCGGGGAGCTGTTTTTT
.	TRBJ1-5	.	TRBV30	CAWSRSQGPQHF	TGTGCCTGGAGCAGGTCCCAGGGGCCCCAGCATTTT
.	TRBJ1-5	TRBD1	TRBV23-1	CASSPAGGSNQPQHF	TGCGCCAGCAGTCCGGCAGGGGGTAGCAATCAGCCCCAGCATTTT